This T cell receptor (beta chain) was identified during a study of blood T cells in healthy people across ages. Each sample had at least 7 million PBMCs isolated. The length of the CDR3 is 16 residues. Trimming took 1 base from V and 10 from J, leaving 20 bases between them. CDR1 and CDR2 (germline): LGHNA, YNFKEQ. With a J-beta primer mix and a sample-barcoded 5' primer, a second PCR ran roughly 6 to 11 cycles. A single record per CDR3 protein comes from TCRdb applying MiXCR to the 5' RACE reads. Here the sample spans roughly 830,000 distinct CDR3 sequences, 62% being singletons. With regard to this clonotype: Its target is unknown.

Study outcomes and limitations: Diversity figures derived from one million T cells were judged to underestimate the true value. Relative to aged donors, long-lived donors carried more naive CD4+ cells and displayed higher diversity. Per-million-T-cell TCR beta diversity fell roughly linearly with age.

Material: blood. The receptor comes from a man aged 25 to 40 in good health. The chain carries TRBV4-2 and TRBJ2-4, with D perhaps matching TRBD1 (5 bases). The CDR3 protein is CASSQGGVGLLGIQYF. DNA for the CDR3: TGTGCCAGCAGCCAAGGGGGCGTCGGGCTCCTTGGGATTCAGTACTTC.